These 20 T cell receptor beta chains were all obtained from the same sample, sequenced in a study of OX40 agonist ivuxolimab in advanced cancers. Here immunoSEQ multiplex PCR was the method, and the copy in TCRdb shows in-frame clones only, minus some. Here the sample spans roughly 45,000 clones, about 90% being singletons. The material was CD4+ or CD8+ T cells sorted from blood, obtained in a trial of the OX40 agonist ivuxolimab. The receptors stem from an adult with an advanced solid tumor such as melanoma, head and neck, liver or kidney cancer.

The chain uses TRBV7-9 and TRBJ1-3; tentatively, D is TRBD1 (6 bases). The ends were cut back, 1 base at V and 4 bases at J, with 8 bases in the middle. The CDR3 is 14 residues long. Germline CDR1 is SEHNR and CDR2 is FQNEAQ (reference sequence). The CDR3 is CASSLEGTGNTIYF. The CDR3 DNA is TGTGCCAGCAGCTTAGAGGGGACAGGAAACACCATATATTTT.

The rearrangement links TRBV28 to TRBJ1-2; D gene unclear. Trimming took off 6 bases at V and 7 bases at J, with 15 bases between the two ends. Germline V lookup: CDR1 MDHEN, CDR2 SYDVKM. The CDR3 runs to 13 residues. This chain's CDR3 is CASSLGRRSGYTF. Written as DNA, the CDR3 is TGTGCCAGCAGCCTGGGGAGGCGAAGTGGCTACACCTTC.

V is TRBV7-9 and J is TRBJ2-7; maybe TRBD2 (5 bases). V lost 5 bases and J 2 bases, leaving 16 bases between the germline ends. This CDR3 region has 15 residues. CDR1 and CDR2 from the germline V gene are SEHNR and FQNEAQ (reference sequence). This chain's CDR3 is CASSPSEGRAYEQYF. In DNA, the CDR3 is TGTGCCAGCAGCCCCAGCGAGGGAAGGGCCTACGAGCAGTACTTC.

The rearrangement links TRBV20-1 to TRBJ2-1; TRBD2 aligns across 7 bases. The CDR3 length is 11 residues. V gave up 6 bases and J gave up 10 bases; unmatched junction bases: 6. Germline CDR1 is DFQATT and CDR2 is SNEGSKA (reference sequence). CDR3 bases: TGCAGTGCCGCTCTGACTAGCGAGCAGTTCTTC. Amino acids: CSAALTSEQFF.

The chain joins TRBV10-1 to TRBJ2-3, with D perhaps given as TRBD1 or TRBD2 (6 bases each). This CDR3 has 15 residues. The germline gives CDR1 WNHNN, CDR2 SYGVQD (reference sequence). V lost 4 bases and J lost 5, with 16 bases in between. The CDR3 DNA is TGCGCCAGCAGTGTGGGAGTCGGGGGCCGAGATACGCAGTATTTT. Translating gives CASSVGVGGRDTQYF.

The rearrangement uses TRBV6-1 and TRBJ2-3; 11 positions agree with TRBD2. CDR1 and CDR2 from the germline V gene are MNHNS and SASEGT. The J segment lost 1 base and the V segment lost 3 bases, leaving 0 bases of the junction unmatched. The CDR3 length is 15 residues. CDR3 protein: CASSETSGGTDTQYF. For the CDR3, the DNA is TGTGCCAGCAGTGAGACTAGCGGGGGCACAGATACGCAGTATTTT.

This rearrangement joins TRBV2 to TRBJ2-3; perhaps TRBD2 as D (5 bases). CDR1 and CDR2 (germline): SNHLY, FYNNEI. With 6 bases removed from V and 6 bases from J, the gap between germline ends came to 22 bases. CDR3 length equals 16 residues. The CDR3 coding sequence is TGTGCCAGCAGCCTATGGACTCTAGCTAGCTCCGATACGCAGTATTTT. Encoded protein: CASSLWTLASSDTQYF.

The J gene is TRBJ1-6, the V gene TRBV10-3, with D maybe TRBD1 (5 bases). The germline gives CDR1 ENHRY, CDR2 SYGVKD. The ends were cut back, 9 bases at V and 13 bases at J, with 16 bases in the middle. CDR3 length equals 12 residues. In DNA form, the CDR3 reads TGTGCCATAAGGGACGGCGGTCTGCCCCTCCACTTT. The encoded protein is CAIRDGGLPLHF.

Here the CDR3 DNA reads TGTGCCAGCTCCCTCGGGAACACAATCTACGAGCAGTACGTC. Translated, it gives CASSLGNTIYEQYV. The rearrangement uses TRBV18 and TRBJ2-7; D is perhaps TRBD2 (5 bases). CDR1 is KGHSH and CDR2 is LQKENI in the germline V gene. The V end lost 6 bases, the J end lost 3 bases, and 15 bases lay between the germline ends. This CDR3 contains 14 residues.

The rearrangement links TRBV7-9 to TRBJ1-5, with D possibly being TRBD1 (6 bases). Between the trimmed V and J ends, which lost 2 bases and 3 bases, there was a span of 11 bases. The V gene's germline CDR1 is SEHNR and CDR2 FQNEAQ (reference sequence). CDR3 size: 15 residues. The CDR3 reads CASSLSGQLNQPQHF. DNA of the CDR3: TGTGCCAGCAGCTTATCCGGACAGCTCAATCAGCCCCAGCATTTT.

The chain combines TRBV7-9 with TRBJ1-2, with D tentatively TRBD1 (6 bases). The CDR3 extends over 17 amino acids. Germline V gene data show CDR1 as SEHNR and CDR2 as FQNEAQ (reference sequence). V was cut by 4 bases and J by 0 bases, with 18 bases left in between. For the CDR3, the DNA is TGTGCCAGCAGCTCGCAGACCTTACAGGGAGCTAACTATGGCTACACCTTC. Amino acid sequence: CASSSQTLQGANYGYTF. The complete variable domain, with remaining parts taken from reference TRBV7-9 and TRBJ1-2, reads DTGVSQNPRHKITKRGQNVTFRCDPISEHNRLYWYRQTLGQGPEFLTYFQNEAQLEKSRLLSDRFSAERPKGSFSTLEIQRTEQGDSAMYLCASSSQTLQGANYGYTFGSGTRLTVV.

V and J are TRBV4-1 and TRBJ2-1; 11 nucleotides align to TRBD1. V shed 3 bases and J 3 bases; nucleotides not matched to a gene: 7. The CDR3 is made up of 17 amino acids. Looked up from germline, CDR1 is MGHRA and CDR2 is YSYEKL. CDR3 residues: CASSHRTGGDLYNEQFF. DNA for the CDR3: TGCGCCAGCAGCCATCGGACAGGGGGCGACCTCTACAATGAGCAGTTCTTC.

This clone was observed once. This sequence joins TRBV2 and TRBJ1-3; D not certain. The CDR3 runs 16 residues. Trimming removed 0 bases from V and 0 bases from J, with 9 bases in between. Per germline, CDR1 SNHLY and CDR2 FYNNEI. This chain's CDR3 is CASSEADNYSGNTIYF. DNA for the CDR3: TGTGCCAGCAGTGAAGCGGATAACTACTCTGGAAACACCATATATTTT.

CDR3 in amino acids: CASSLSQPQETQYF. The CDR3 DNA reads TGTGCCAGCAGTTTATCCCAACCTCAAGAGACCCAGTACTTC. The rearrangement links TRBV28 to TRBJ2-5; D unresolved. Germline lookup yields CDR1 MDHEN and CDR2 SYDVKM. V was pared by 1 base and J by 2 bases, with 8 bases between. This CDR3 has 14 residues.

The CDR3 region has the DNA TGTGCCAGCAGTCCTTTCGCGAACACCGGGGAGCTGTTTTTT. As protein: CASSPFANTGELFF. The V gene is TRBV6-6, the J gene TRBJ2-2; D gene uncertain. V was pared by 5 bases and J by 0 bases, with 7 bases between. The germline V gene has CDR1 MNHNY and CDR2 SVGAGI (reference sequence). The CDR3 length is 14 residues.

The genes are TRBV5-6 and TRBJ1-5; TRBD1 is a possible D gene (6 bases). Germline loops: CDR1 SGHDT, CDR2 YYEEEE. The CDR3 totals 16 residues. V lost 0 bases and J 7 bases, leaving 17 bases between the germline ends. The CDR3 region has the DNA TGTGCCAGCAGCTTGGCTCTGGGGGGCGGACGGCAGCCCCAGCATTTT. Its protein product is CASSLALGGGRQPQHF.

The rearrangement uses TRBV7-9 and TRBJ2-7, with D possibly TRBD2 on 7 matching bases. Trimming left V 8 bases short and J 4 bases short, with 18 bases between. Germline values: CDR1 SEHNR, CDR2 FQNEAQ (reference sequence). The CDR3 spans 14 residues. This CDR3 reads CASEGGAGQYEQYF. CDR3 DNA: TGTGCCAGCGAGGGGGGAGCGGGGCAGTACGAGCAGTACTTC.

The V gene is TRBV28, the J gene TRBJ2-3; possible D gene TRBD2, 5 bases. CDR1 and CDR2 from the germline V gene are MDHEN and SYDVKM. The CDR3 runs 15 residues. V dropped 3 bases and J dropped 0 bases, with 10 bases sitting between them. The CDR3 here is CASSFISESTDTQYF. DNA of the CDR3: TGTGCCAGCAGTTTCATTAGCGAGAGCACAGATACGCAGTATTTT.

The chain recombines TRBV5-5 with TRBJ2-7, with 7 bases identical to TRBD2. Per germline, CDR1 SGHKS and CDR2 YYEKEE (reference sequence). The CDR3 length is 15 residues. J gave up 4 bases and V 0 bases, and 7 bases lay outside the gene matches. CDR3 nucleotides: TGTGCCAGCAGCTTGGAAATAGCGGGTGGTTACGAGCAGTACTTC. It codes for CASSLEIAGGYEQYF. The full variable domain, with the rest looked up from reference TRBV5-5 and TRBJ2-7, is DAGVTQSPTHLIKTRGQQVTLRCSPISGHKSVSWYQQVLGQGPQFIFQYYEKEERGRGNFPDRFSARQFPNYSSELNVNALLLGDSALYLCASSLEIAGGYEQYFGPGTRLTVT.

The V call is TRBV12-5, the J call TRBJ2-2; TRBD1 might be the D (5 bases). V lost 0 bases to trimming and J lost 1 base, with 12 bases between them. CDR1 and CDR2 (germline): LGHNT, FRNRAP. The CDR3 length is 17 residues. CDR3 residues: CASGLVLYRMNTGELFF. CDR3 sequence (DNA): TGTGCTAGTGGTTTGGTACTTTACAGGATGAACACCGGGGAGCTGTTTTTT.